This paragraph covers one T cell receptor beta chain sequence. This clone has a single count. No cognate antigen has been identified for it. Per-base quality was not reported, and no clone a single base away is much larger than it. Separate from the approximately 690-subject first cohort, the validation cohort of 95 to 150 subjects was the group to which the donors belonged. CDR1 SGDLS and CDR2 YYNGEE are derived from the germline V gene. CDR3 length: 16 amino acids, cysteine to phenylalanine. Of the read, only the CDR3 DNA is kept; its 48 bases are in frame from base 1. Compared with germline, V lacks 0 bases and J lacks 2 bases; bases without a gene match: 3. Libraries were prepared through the immunoSEQ multiplex PCR assay. On the authors' methods: A statistical classification framework was built for diagnosing cytomegalovirus status from the catalog of TCR beta chain sequences. TCRdb provides this immuneACCESS table in a form limited to in-frame rearrangements. Some clones are lacking; in checked studies, under half of them reflect an unresolved V gene, and why the rest are absent is not known. The V and J calls and clone size were taken over from that table, and D and trimming were inferred from the DNA. Across this sample there are around 60,000 clones, with over 75% seen only once. Jointly, the top ten make up 2.5% to 3.5% of the sample.

The record originates from a study of cytomegalovirus exposure and HLA in healthy donors (dated 2017 in TCRdb). Broadly, across the study: The 666 repertoires of the first cohort and the 110 or so validation repertoires were produced on the same platform, according to a later analysis. The aim of the study was to test whether cataloging public T cell receptors could identify signatures of past pathogen exposure. Along with the approximately 650-subject first cohort, a separate validation cohort of 120 different subjects was used. High-throughput TCR immunosequencing, statistical association of individual TCRs with disease status, and machine learning were combined to predict cytomegalovirus infection status. Broad study findings and their caveats: Most TCR sequences were observed very rarely across donors, whereas some public TCRs were present in many individuals. In vitro tests confirmed that a few of the cytomegalovirus-associated TCR beta chains recognize cytomegalovirus antigens. It was suggested by the authors that the approach could potentially be generalized to other disease states and immunological phenotypes. Subsequent analysis determined that TCRs grouped into clusters in the first cohort also showed a tendency toward co-occurrence across the roughly 120 validation repertoires, and 94% of cluster scores exceeded 0. The study listed 150 to 200 TCR beta chains as associated with cytomegalovirus. All 130 or so repertoires were used to score co-occurrence in the validation cohort in a later analysis, because that analysis had no HLA typing for the cohort. The classifier was reported to diagnose cytomegalovirus status with high specificity and sensitivity in both the original cohort and the validation cohort.

This receptor was identified in a young man in good health and CMV-seronegative. Recombination connected TRBV9 to TRBJ2-2; TRBD2 aligns with 8 central bases. The sequencing input was PBMCs. The DNA reads as follows: TGTGCCAGCAGCGTAGGTCTAGCGGGTAACACCGGGGAGCTGTTTTTT. It is translated as CASSVGLAGNTGELFF.